This T cell receptor beta chain was documented in a study of cytomegalovirus exposure and HLA in healthy donors. Study-wide points: In a later analysis, TCR beta V- and J-gene trimming showed a link to a missense DCLRE1C variant. Later analysis identified over 15,000 TCR beta sequences associated with HLA alleles, using a false discovery rate threshold of 0.05.

A multiplex PCR was run with 60 Vbeta primers and 13 Jbeta primers. The data were produced by immunoSEQ multiplex PCR, yet TCRdb's version contains in-frame clones alone and is incomplete. The sample has more than 95,000 clones; 65% to 80% are singletons. Concerning this clone itself: Its target is unknown.

The clonotype was recovered from a female donor in good health and CMV-seropositive. Input material: PBMCs.

The chain's CDR3 is CASSVPQGANSPLHF. Written as DNA, the CDR3 is TGTGCCAGCAGTGTTCCTCAGGGGGCTAATTCACCCCTCCACTTT. The V gene is TRBV2, the J gene TRBJ1-6; TRBD1 matches at 8 bases. Per the germline V gene, CDR1 is SNHLY and CDR2 is FYNNEI. V lost 4 bases and J lost 6; bases outside the gene matches: 5. CDR3 size: 15 residues.